This T cell receptor beta chain was recovered during a study of memory CD4+ T cells and cytomegalovirus serostatus. Study context: Of the healthy Belgian adults, eight or nine were CMV seropositive and 24 seronegative.

The sort gate was single viable CD3+CD4+CD8-CD45RO+ cells for memory CD4+ T cells. Unmatched junction bases numbered 3, after V lost 6 bases and J lost 0 bases. The length of the CDR3 is 15 residues. From germline, CDR1 is MNHNY and CDR2 SVGAGI (reference sequence). Some clones are missing from TCRdb's copy, which holds only in-frame ones; the method was immunoSEQ multiplex PCR. The data hold tens of thousands of clones, with approximately 82% observed a single time. Sequences were obtained from memory CD4+ T cells from blood. The chain recombines TRBV6-6 with TRBJ2-7; the match to TRBD2 covers 12 bases. This sequence was found in an adult in good health and CMV-seronegative. Some clones in this sample may be carry-over from other donors' samples. CDR3 DNA: TGTGCCAGCAGACTAGCGGGAGGTACCTCCTACGAGCAGTACTTC. Its protein is CASRLAGGTSYEQYF.